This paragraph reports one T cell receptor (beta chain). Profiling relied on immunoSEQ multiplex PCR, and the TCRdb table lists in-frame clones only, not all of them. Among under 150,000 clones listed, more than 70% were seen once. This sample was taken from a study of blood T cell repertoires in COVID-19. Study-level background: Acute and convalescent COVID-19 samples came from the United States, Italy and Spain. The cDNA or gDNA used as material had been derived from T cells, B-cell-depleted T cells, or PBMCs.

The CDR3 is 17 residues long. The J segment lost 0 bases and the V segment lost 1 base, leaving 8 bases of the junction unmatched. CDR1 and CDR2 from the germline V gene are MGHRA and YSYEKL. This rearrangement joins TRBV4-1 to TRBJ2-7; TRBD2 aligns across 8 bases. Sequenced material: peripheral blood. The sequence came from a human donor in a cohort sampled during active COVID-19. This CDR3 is CASSQVTAGASSYEQYF. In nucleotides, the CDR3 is TGCGCCAGCAGCCAAGTAACAGCGGGGGCCAGCTCCTACGAGCAGTACTTC.